This T cell receptor beta chain was identified during a study of cytomegalovirus exposure and HLA in healthy donors. Study-level results: TRBV6-2, TRBV6-3 and some other V segments were unresolvable in 87-base-pair reads. Later on, a genetic analysis was performed. It linked a missense variant in DCLRE1C with V- and J-gene trimming of TCR beta. Analysis performed later showed TCR beta chains linked to HLA being more clonally expanded than equally common others.

Both 60 Vbeta primers and 13 Jbeta primers went into the PCR. Generated by immunoSEQ multiplex PCR, the TCRdb table keeps only in-frame clones and is missing some. The table includes nearly 110,000 clones, around 80% detected once. Details on this clone: Antigen unknown.

The CDR3 consists of 13 residues. Trimming pared 9 bases from V and 2 bases from J, leaving 11 bases between. CDR1 is LNHNV, CDR2 YYDKDF, per germline (reference sequence). The sequence came from a woman in her forties or fifties in good health and CMV-seropositive. Sequencing used PBMCs. V usage is TRBV15 and J usage is TRBJ1-5; D remains ambiguous. Here the CDR3 DNA reads TGTGCCACTACGAGGGAACGCAATCAGCCCCAGCATTTT. Amino acid sequence: CATTRERNQPQHF. The variable domain in full, completed from reference TRBV15 and TRBJ1-5, reads DAMVIQNPRYQVTQFGKPVTLSCSQTLNHNVMYWYQQKSSQAPKLLFHYYDKDFNNEADTPDNFQSRRPNTSFCFLDIRSPGLGDTAMYLCATTRERNQPQHFGDGTRLSIL.